The rows below give T cell receptor beta chains drawn from one sample of a study of cytomegalovirus exposure and HLA in healthy donors. Using immunoSEQ multiplex PCR, the repertoire was profiled, and TCRdb retains in-frame clones only, with some absent. Of about 190,000 clones listed, about 80% are singletons. Material: PBMCs. The receptor set was obtained from a man younger than 35 in good health and CMV-seropositive. CDR3s include the opening cysteine and the closing phenylalanine or tryptophan. D genes are given only for firm matches. Not every row has a clone size; where given, it reads once, few, many or a size class.

j_call: TRBJ2-1; clone_size: -; v_call: TRBV18; d_call: TRBD2; cdr3_aa: CASSLGLAGRSYNEQFF; cdr3_nt: TGTGCCAGCTCACTGGGACTAGCGGGCCGCTCCTACAATGAGCAGTTCTTC
j_call: TRBJ1-2; clone_size: few; v_call: TRBV11-2; d_call: -; cdr3_aa: CASSRPGHSGYTF; cdr3_nt: TGTGCCAGCAGCAGGCCGGGACATAGTGGCTACACCTTC
j_call: TRBJ1-5; clone_size: -; v_call: TRBV6-6; d_call: -; cdr3_aa: CASSYRRERQPQHF; cdr3_nt: TGTGCCAGCAGTTACCGGAGGGAACGTCAGCCCCAGCATTTT
j_call: TRBJ2-7; clone_size: -; v_call: TRBV25-1; d_call: -; cdr3_aa: CASSVSGTGGADYEQYF; cdr3_nt: TGTGCCAGCAGCGTTTCTGGAACTGGGGGCGCGGACTACGAGCAGTACTTC
j_call: TRBJ2-1; clone_size: -; v_call: TRBV6-5; d_call: TRBD2; cdr3_aa: CASSRREAYNEQFF; cdr3_nt: TGTGCCAGCAGCCGGCGGGAGGCTTACAATGAGCAGTTCTTC
j_call: TRBJ2-7; clone_size: -; v_call: TRBV6-6; d_call: -; cdr3_aa: CASSPTGLSYEQYF; cdr3_nt: TGTGCCAGCAGCCCAACAGGGCTTTCCTACGAGCAGTACTTC
j_call: TRBJ2-2; clone_size: once; v_call: TRBV15; d_call: -; cdr3_aa: CATSRADSTGELFF; cdr3_nt: TGTGCCACCAGCAGGGCGGACAGCACCGGGGAGCTGTTTTTT
j_call: TRBJ2-5; clone_size: -; v_call: TRBV7-2; d_call: -; cdr3_aa: CASSTQSLYQETQYF; cdr3_nt: TGTGCCAGCAGTACACAGTCTTTGTACCAAGAGACCCAGTACTTC
j_call: TRBJ2-1; clone_size: -; v_call: TRBV9; d_call: TRBD2; cdr3_aa: CASSTASGSLNEQFF; cdr3_nt: TGTGCCAGCAGCACAGCTAGCGGGAGTCTAAATGAGCAGTTCTTC
j_call: TRBJ1-1; clone_size: few; v_call: TRBV4-3; d_call: TRBD1; cdr3_aa: CASSQNAGTGGTEAFF; cdr3_nt: TGCGCCAGCAGCCAAAATGCCGGGACAGGGGGGACTGAAGCTTTCTTT
j_call: TRBJ1-1; clone_size: once; v_call: TRBV4-3; d_call: -; cdr3_aa: CASSQDISDRPMNTEAFF; cdr3_nt: TGCGCCAGCAGCCAAGATATTTCGGACAGACCGATGAACACTGAAGCTTTCTTT
j_call: TRBJ2-5; clone_size: -; v_call: TRBV6-1; d_call: TRBD2; cdr3_aa: CASSELAGGPETQYF; cdr3_nt: TGTGCCAGCAGTGAACTAGCGGGAGGGCCGGAGACCCAGTACTTC
j_call: TRBJ2-7; clone_size: -; v_call: TRBV25-1; d_call: -; cdr3_aa: CASSEPGQLYEQYF; cdr3_nt: TGTGCCAGCAGTGAGCCGGGACAACTCTACGAGCAGTACTTC
j_call: TRBJ1-2; clone_size: -; v_call: TRBV30; d_call: -; cdr3_aa: CAWSEGMDFGGYTF; cdr3_nt: TGTGCCTGGAGTGAAGGAATGGACTTTGGGGGCTACACCTTC
j_call: TRBJ2-5; clone_size: -; v_call: TRBV30; d_call: TRBD2; cdr3_aa: CASSGGAMETQYF; cdr3_nt: TGTGCGTCCAGCGGGGGGGCGATGGAGACCCAGTACTTC
j_call: TRBJ2-1; clone_size: -; v_call: TRBV30; d_call: -; cdr3_aa: CAWSVQNTNEQFF; cdr3_nt: TGTGCCTGGAGTGTACAGAATACCAATGAGCAGTTCTTC
j_call: TRBJ2-7; clone_size: -; v_call: TRBV7-3; d_call: -; cdr3_aa: CASSLVYGNEQYF; cdr3_nt: TGTGCCAGCAGCTTAGTCTACGGTAACGAGCAGTACTTC
j_call: TRBJ2-1; clone_size: -; v_call: TRBV28; d_call: -; cdr3_aa: CASRVEVEQFF; cdr3_nt: TGTGCCAGCCGGGTAGAGGTTGAGCAGTTCTTC
j_call: TRBJ2-7; clone_size: -; v_call: TRBV6-1; d_call: TRBD1; cdr3_aa: CASSASGTAMGEQYF; cdr3_nt: TGTGCCAGCAGTGCCTCCGGGACAGCGATGGGCGAGCAGTACTTC
j_call: TRBJ1-2; clone_size: -; v_call: TRBV19; d_call: -; cdr3_aa: CASNFLDAGYTF; cdr3_nt: TGTGCCAGTAACTTCCTAGACGCTGGCTACACCTTC
j_call: TRBJ2-5; clone_size: -; v_call: TRBV2; d_call: -; cdr3_aa: CASSEAPRIRETQYF; cdr3_nt: TGTGCCAGCAGTGAAGCGCCTAGAATCCGGGAGACCCAGTACTTC
j_call: TRBJ2-1; clone_size: -; v_call: TRBV29-1; d_call: TRBD2; cdr3_aa: CSVEETSGSDEQFF; cdr3_nt: TGCAGCGTCGAGGAAACTAGCGGGAGCGATGAGCAGTTCTTC
j_call: TRBJ1-1; clone_size: -; v_call: TRBV5-1; d_call: -; cdr3_aa: CASSSPPDTEAFF; cdr3_nt: TGCGCCAGCAGCTCACCCCCAGACACTGAAGCTTTCTTT
j_call: TRBJ2-7; clone_size: -; v_call: TRBV7-9; d_call: -; cdr3_aa: CASIAEGGEQYF; cdr3_nt: TGTGCCAGCATAGCGGAGGGCGGTGAGCAGTACTTC
j_call: TRBJ1-3; clone_size: -; v_call: TRBV5-1; d_call: TRBD1; cdr3_aa: CASSSRPTGTGTGNTIYF; cdr3_nt: TGCGCCAGCAGCTCCAGACCTACTGGGACAGGGACTGGAAACACCATATATTTT
j_call: TRBJ2-7; clone_size: -; v_call: TRBV5-6; d_call: -; cdr3_aa: CASSLVSQSYEQYF; cdr3_nt: TGTGCCAGCAGCTTGGTTTCACAGTCCTACGAGCAGTACTTC
j_call: TRBJ2-4; clone_size: -; v_call: TRBV6-5; d_call: -; cdr3_aa: CASKGGKNIQYF; cdr3_nt: TGTGCCAGTAAGGGAGGCAAAAACATTCAGTACTTC
j_call: TRBJ2-7; clone_size: once; v_call: TRBV7-9; d_call: TRBD1; cdr3_aa: CASSLPRDRVYEQYF; cdr3_nt: TGTGCCAGCAGCTTACCGAGGGACAGGGTCTACGAGCAGTACTTC
j_call: TRBJ1-4; clone_size: few; v_call: TRBV5-4; d_call: -; cdr3_aa: CASSQDGRNEKLFF; cdr3_nt: TGTGCCAGCAGCCAGGACGGGAGAAATGAAAAACTGTTTTTT
j_call: TRBJ2-1; clone_size: -; v_call: TRBV5-1; d_call: TRBD2; cdr3_aa: CASSQAGVSEQFF; cdr3_nt: TGCGCCAGCAGCCAAGCGGGAGTGAGTGAGCAGTTCTTC
j_call: TRBJ2-1; clone_size: -; v_call: TRBV27; d_call: TRBD1; cdr3_aa: CASSRDREGYNEQFF; cdr3_nt: TGTGCCAGCAGCAGGGACAGGGAGGGATACAATGAGCAGTTCTTC
j_call: TRBJ1-4; clone_size: -; v_call: TRBV6-1; d_call: TRBD1; cdr3_aa: CASSWGQGAEEKLFF; cdr3_nt: TGTGCCAGCAGTTGGGGACAGGGGGCGGAAGAAAAACTGTTTTTT
j_call: TRBJ2-5; clone_size: -; v_call: TRBV6-6; d_call: TRBD1; cdr3_aa: CASSSWDRQETQYF; cdr3_nt: TGTGCCAGCAGTTCCTGGGACAGGCAAGAGACCCAGTACTTC
j_call: TRBJ2-1; clone_size: -; v_call: TRBV4-3; d_call: TRBD2; cdr3_aa: CASSPVSAGEWDNEQFF; cdr3_nt: TGCGCCAGCAGCCCGGTGTCCGCGGGAGAGTGGGACAATGAGCAGTTCTTC
j_call: TRBJ2-6; clone_size: -; v_call: TRBV5-6; d_call: -; cdr3_aa: CASSRLEGVPSGANVLTF; cdr3_nt: TGTGCCAGCAGCCGGCTTGAGGGGGTCCCCTCTGGGGCCAACGTCCTGACTTTC
j_call: TRBJ2-3; clone_size: -; v_call: TRBV28; d_call: TRBD2; cdr3_aa: CASSSLAVTQYF; cdr3_nt: TGTGCCAGCAGTTCACTAGCGGTTACGCAGTATTTT
j_call: TRBJ2-7; clone_size: -; v_call: TRBV7-8; d_call: TRBD1; cdr3_aa: CASSPILGQSSYEQYF; cdr3_nt: TGTGCCAGCAGTCCCATTCTGGGACAGAGCTCCTACGAGCAGTACTTC
j_call: TRBJ1-3; clone_size: -; v_call: TRBV9; d_call: -; cdr3_aa: CASSVGGGDRYF; cdr3_nt: TGTGCCAGCAGCGTAGGAGGAGGGGATCGGTATTTT
j_call: TRBJ2-6; clone_size: -; v_call: TRBV10-1; d_call: -; cdr3_aa: CASQVLQGVGANVLTF; cdr3_nt: TGCGCCAGCCAGGTGTTACAGGGCGTCGGGGCCAACGTCCTGACTTTC
j_call: TRBJ1-2; clone_size: -; v_call: TRBV9; d_call: TRBD1; cdr3_aa: CASSVVEGAGYGYTF; cdr3_nt: TGTGCCAGCAGCGTAGTGGAGGGGGCAGGATATGGCTACACCTTC
j_call: TRBJ2-2; clone_size: -; v_call: TRBV27; d_call: TRBD1; cdr3_aa: CASRTGPGELFF; cdr3_nt: TGTGCCAGCAGGACAGGGCCCGGGGAGCTGTTTTTT
j_call: TRBJ2-7; clone_size: -; v_call: TRBV5-4; d_call: -; cdr3_aa: CASSLGSGPTYEQYF; cdr3_nt: TGTGCCAGCAGCTTGGGTAGCGGTCCTACCTACGAGCAGTACTTC
j_call: TRBJ2-3; clone_size: -; v_call: TRBV2; d_call: TRBD2; cdr3_aa: CASSAGLSGDTQYF; cdr3_nt: TGTGCCAGCAGTGCGGGACTATCGGGGGATACGCAGTATTTT
j_call: TRBJ2-5; clone_size: -; v_call: TRBV4-3; d_call: -; cdr3_aa: CASSQALGSSETQYF; cdr3_nt: TGCGCCAGCAGCCAAGCCCTCGGGAGTTCAGAGACCCAGTACTTC
j_call: TRBJ2-1; clone_size: -; v_call: TRBV11-3; d_call: -; cdr3_aa: CASSSRTNYNEQFF; cdr3_nt: TGTGCCAGCAGCTCTAGGACTAACTACAATGAGCAGTTCTTC
j_call: TRBJ2-2; clone_size: -; v_call: TRBV7-2; d_call: TRBD1; cdr3_aa: CASSLRQGTGGELFF; cdr3_nt: TGTGCCAGCAGCTTAAGACAGGGTACAGGCGGGGAGCTGTTTTTT
j_call: TRBJ1-2; clone_size: -; v_call: TRBV7-2; d_call: -; cdr3_aa: CASSPGGGGGVGYGYTF; cdr3_nt: TGTGCCAGCAGCCCGGGGGGAGGGGGAGGCGTAGGCTATGGCTACACCTTC
j_call: TRBJ2-3; clone_size: -; v_call: TRBV27; d_call: TRBD2; cdr3_aa: CASSLVAGDDTQYF; cdr3_nt: TGTGCCAGCAGTTTAGTAGCGGGAGATGATACGCAGTATTTT
j_call: TRBJ1-5; clone_size: -; v_call: TRBV27; d_call: TRBD1; cdr3_aa: CASSTYRGRNQPQHF; cdr3_nt: TGTGCCAGCAGTACATACAGGGGACGCAATCAGCCCCAGCATTTT
j_call: TRBJ2-7; clone_size: -; v_call: TRBV5-1; d_call: TRBD2; cdr3_aa: CASSPASGREYEQYF; cdr3_nt: TGCGCCAGCAGCCCCGCTAGCGGGAGAGAGTACGAGCAGTACTTC
j_call: TRBJ2-3; clone_size: -; v_call: TRBV30; d_call: TRBD2; cdr3_aa: CAWSGLAGGTDTQYF; cdr3_nt: TGTGCCTGGAGTGGACTAGCGGGGGGCACAGATACGCAGTATTTT
j_call: TRBJ1-4; clone_size: -; v_call: TRBV27; d_call: -; cdr3_aa: CASGGLGEKLFF; cdr3_nt: TGTGCCAGCGGAGGACTTGGTGAAAAACTGTTTTTT
j_call: TRBJ1-5; clone_size: -; v_call: TRBV28; d_call: -; cdr3_aa: CATYPGSGNQPQHF; cdr3_nt: TGTGCCACCTATCCGGGGTCGGGCAATCAGCCCCAGCATTTT
j_call: TRBJ2-5; clone_size: -; v_call: TRBV2; d_call: -; cdr3_aa: CASSPTSQETQYF; cdr3_nt: TGTGCCAGCAGTCCGACTAGTCAAGAGACCCAGTACTTC
j_call: TRBJ1-4; clone_size: -; v_call: TRBV30; d_call: TRBD1; cdr3_aa: CAWSGQGQGGGKLFF; cdr3_nt: TGTGCCTGGTCAGGACAGGGCCAAGGTGGTGGAAAACTGTTTTTT
j_call: TRBJ2-2; clone_size: -; v_call: TRBV27; d_call: TRBD1; cdr3_aa: CASSLGQGADTGELFF; cdr3_nt: TGTGCCAGCAGTCTGGGACAGGGGGCGGACACCGGGGAGCTGTTTTTT